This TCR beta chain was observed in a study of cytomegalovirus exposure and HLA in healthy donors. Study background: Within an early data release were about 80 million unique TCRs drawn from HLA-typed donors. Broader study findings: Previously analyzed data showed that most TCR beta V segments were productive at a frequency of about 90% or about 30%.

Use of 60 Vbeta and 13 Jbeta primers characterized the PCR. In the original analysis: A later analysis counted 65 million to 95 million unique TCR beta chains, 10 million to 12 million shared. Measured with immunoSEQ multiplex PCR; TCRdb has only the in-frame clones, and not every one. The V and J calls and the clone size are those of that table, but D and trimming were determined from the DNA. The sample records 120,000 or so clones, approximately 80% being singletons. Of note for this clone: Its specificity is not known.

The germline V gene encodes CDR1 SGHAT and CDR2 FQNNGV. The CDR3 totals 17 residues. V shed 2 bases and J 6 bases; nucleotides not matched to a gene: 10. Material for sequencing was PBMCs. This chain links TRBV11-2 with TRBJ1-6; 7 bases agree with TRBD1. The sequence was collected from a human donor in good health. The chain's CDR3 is CASSLREVQGLNSPLHF. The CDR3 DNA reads TGTGCCAGCAGCTTAAGGGAGGTACAGGGGCTTAATTCACCCCTCCACTTT.